A single sample is the source of the 13 T cell receptor beta chains below, sequenced in a study of T-cell memory formation after mild COVID-19. TCRdb redid the calling of the 5' RACE reads with MiXCR, one entry per CDR3 protein. The sample consists of around 250,000 distinct CDR3 sequences, around 15% of them appearing once. The sequenced material came from PBMCs or a T cell subset sorted from them (not recorded which). These receptors originate from a man between 18 and 35 years old who had mild COVID-19 (a few samples of this study predate the infection). Cell type and time point are not known.

The genes are TRBV5-1 and TRBJ2-7, with D perhaps matching TRBD1 or TRBD2 (6 bases each). CDR1 and CDR2 from the germline V gene are SGHRS and YFSETQ. V dropped 1 base and J dropped 7 bases, with 15 bases sitting between them. This CDR3 region has 14 residues. The CDR3 protein is CASSLRGEQREQYF. CDR3 nucleotides: TGCGCCAGCAGCTTGAGGGGGGAGCAGAGGGAGCAGTACTTC. The entire variable domain, with the rest obtained from reference TRBV5-1 and TRBJ2-7, is as follows: KAGVTQTPRYLIKTRGQQVTLSCSPISGHRSVSWYQQTPGQGLQFLFEYFSETQRNKGNFPGRFSGRQFSNSRSEMNVSTLELGDSALYLCASSLRGEQREQYFGPGTRLTVT.

This clonotype has more than one count but fewer than ten. The chain is built from TRBV5-1 and TRBJ2-5; weak D call: TRBD2 (5 bases). Trimming cost V 7 bases and J 5 bases, with 12 bases left between them. CDR3 length equals 12 residues. Germline V gene lookup returns CDR1 SGHRS and CDR2 YFSETQ. Here the CDR3 reads CASRGPRETQYF. As DNA, the CDR3 is TGCGCCAGCCGAGGGCCTCGGGAGACCCAGTACTTC.

This rearrangement joins TRBV11-2 to TRBJ1-1; D possibly corresponds to TRBD1 (5 bases). V gave up 5 bases and J gave up 1 base, with 14 bases separating them. The germline gives CDR1 SGHAT, CDR2 FQNNGV. This CDR3 is built from 15 residues. CDR3 DNA sequence: TGTGCCAGCAGCATCCCGGGGAGGGGGAACACTGAAGCTTTCTTT. It codes for CASSIPGRGNTEAFF.

There are a few counts of this clonotype. CDR3 DNA sequence: TGCGCCAGCAGCGCGGGACTAGCGAACAATGAGCAGTTCTTC. It specifies CASSAGLANNEQFF. The chain joins TRBV5-1 to TRBJ2-1; 10 positions match TRBD2. The ends lost 4 bases at V and 5 bases at J; junction bases unmatched: 3. Germline CDR1 reads SGHRS; CDR2 reads YFSETQ. This CDR3 has 14 amino acids.

In this sample, this clonotype turned up many times. The chain combines TRBV4-3 with TRBJ2-2, with 7 bases that match TRBD1. Germline V gene sequence: CDR1 LGHNA, CDR2 YSLEER. This CDR3 contains 15 residues. V was pared by 3 bases and J by 3 bases, with 4 bases of the junction left unmatched. The CDR3 loop is CASSHQDRYTGELFF. CDR3 nucleotides: TGCGCCAGCAGCCACCAGGACAGGTACACCGGGGAGCTGTTTTTT.

This clonotype appeared a few times. This chain joins TRBV7-9 and TRBJ1-5, with no clear D. Between the trimmed V and J ends, which lost 4 bases and 0 bases, there was a span of 7 bases. Germline CDR1 and CDR2: SEHNR and FQNEAQ (reference sequence). CDR3 length: 14 residues. The CDR3 region is CASSSQSSNQPQHF. CDR3 nucleotides: TGTGCCAGCAGCTCTCAGTCTAGCAATCAGCCCCAGCATTTT.

The chain links TRBV14 to TRBJ2-1; 12 bases are a match to TRBD1. The CDR3 contains 15 residues. Unmatched junction bases numbered 7, after V lost 4 bases and J lost 9 bases. Germline lookup yields CDR1 SGHDN and CDR2 FVKESK. The CDR3 region has the DNA TGTGCCAGCAGCCTGGGGACAGGGGGCGAGTCTGAGCAGTTCTTC. Translation: CASSLGTGGESEQFF.

The V gene is TRBV28, the J gene TRBJ1-2; D is unresolved. The CDR3 is 12 amino acids. In germline, CDR1 is MDHEN, CDR2 SYDVKM. V lost 1 base and J 8 bases, leaving 8 bases between the germline ends. In DNA, the CDR3 is TGTGCCAGCAGTTTATCCGAGAGGGGCTACACCTTC. As protein: CASSLSERGYTF.

This rearrangement joins TRBV5-4 to TRBJ2-3, with 8 bases that match TRBD1. The CDR3 is 17 amino acids. Trimming took 3 bases from V and 2 from J; bases not matched to a gene: 11. Germline-derived CDR1 and CDR2 are SGHNT and YYREEE (reference sequence). The DNA for the CDR3 is TGTGCCAGCAGCTATTACCAGGACAGGGCTGTCACAGATACGCAGTATTTT. Translating gives CASSYYQDRAVTDTQYF.

This clonotype was counted a few times. The rearrangement joins TRBV12-3 or TRBV12-4 to TRBJ1-2; D ambiguous. Trimming stripped 8 bases from V and 0 bases from J, with 10 bases between. The CDR3 runs 13 residues. CDR3 sequence reads: CASFSGANYGYTF. The CDR3, as DNA: TGTGCCAGCTTCTCCGGAGCTAACTATGGCTACACCTTC.

This chain uses TRBV6-5 with TRBJ1-1, with 7 bases identical to TRBD1. Losses at the gene ends were 5 bases for V and 4 bases for J; bases not matched to a gene: 7. The V gene's germline CDR1 is MNHEY and CDR2 SVGAGI. The CDR3 sequence is 14 residues long. The CDR3 nucleotides are TGTGCCAGCAGTCCCGGACAGGCTAGCACTGAAGCTTTCTTT. Translated, it gives CASSPGQASTEAFF.

This clonotype came up a few times. The CDR3 DNA follows: TGTGCCATCAGTGAAGGGGGAAATGAAAAACTGTTTTTT. Translation gives CAISEGGNEKLFF. The chain couples TRBV10-3 to TRBJ1-4; the D gene is possibly TRBD1 (6 bases). This CDR3 comprises 13 residues. From germline, CDR1 is ENHRY and CDR2 SYGVKD. V lost 3 bases and J lost 5, with 7 bases in between.

This clonotype was detected only a few times. This sequence joins TRBV7-2 and TRBJ2-1, with TRBD2 matching 7 bases. This CDR3 region has 16 residues. The germline V gene has CDR1 SGHTA and CDR2 FQGNSA. With V trimmed by 3 bases and J by 2 bases, 7 bases remained unmatched. The CDR3 sequence is CASSLARLATYNEQFF. CDR3 coding DNA: TGTGCCAGCAGCTTGGCCCGACTAGCCACCTACAATGAGCAGTTCTTC.